This TCR beta chain was sequenced in a study of shared clonotypes between healthy human individuals. This table comes from immunoSEQ multiplex PCR, and its TCRdb copy is limited to in-frame clones, with some not included. The sample carries over a million clones, approximately 80% recorded once. CDR1 is KGHSH and CDR2 is LQKENI in the germline V gene. V lost 3 bases to trimming and J lost 2 bases, with 14 bases between them. The CDR3 sequence is 15 residues long. This TCR came from a young man in good health. Some clones in this sample may be carry-over from other donors' samples. The V call is TRBV18, the J call TRBJ2-7, with D possibly being TRBD1 (6 bases). Sequencing was done on a sample of memory CD4+ T cells from PBMCs. Subset given: CD45RA-negative fraction. This chain's CDR3 is CASSPGQSITYEQYF. The CDR3 coding sequence is TGTGCCAGCTCACCCGGACAGTCTATAACCTACGAGCAGTACTTC.